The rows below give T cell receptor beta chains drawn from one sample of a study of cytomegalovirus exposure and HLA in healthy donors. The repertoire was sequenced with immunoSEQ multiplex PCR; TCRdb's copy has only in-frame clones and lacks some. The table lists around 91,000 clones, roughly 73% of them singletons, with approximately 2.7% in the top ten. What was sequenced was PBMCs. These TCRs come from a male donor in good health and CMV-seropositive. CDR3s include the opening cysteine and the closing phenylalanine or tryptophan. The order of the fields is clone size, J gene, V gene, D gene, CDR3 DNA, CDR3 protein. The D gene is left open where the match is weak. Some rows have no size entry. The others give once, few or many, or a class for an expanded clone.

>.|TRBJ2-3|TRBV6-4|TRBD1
TGTGCCAGCGGACAGGGTGGGAGCACAGATACGCAGTATTTT
CASGQGGSTDTQYF
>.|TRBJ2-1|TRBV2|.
TGTGCCAGCAGAGTTACACTAGGGCCTAACAATGAGCAGTTCTTC
CASRVTLGPNNEQFF
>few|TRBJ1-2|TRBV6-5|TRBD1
TGTGCCAGCAGTACCGGGACAGCAACCAGCTACACCTTC
CASSTGTATSYTF
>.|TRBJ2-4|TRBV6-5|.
TGTGCCAGCAGTTACGGCCAGGGGCTTAAAAACATTCAGTACTTC
CASSYGQGLKNIQYF
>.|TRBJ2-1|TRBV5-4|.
TGTGCCAGCAGCTTGGGGGCACTAGGTAATGAGCAGTTCTTC
CASSLGALGNEQFF
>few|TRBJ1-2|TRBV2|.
TGTGCCAGCAATCAGGGCTTATATGGCTACACCTTC
CASNQGLYGYTF
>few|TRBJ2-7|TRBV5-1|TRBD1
TGCGCCAGCAGCTTGGGTTTACTGGGACAGGTCGAGCAGTACTTC
CASSLGLLGQVEQYF
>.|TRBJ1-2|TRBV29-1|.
TGCAGCGCGACAGCCAAAGCTAACTATGGCTACACCTTC
CSATAKANYGYTF
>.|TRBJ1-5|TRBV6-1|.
TGTGCCAGCAGTGCCGCTACCTTAATCGATCAGCCCCAGCATTTT
CASSAATLIDQPQHF
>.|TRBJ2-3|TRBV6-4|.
TGTGCCAGCAGTGTAACGGGAGGCACAGATACGCAGTATTTT
CASSVTGGTDTQYF